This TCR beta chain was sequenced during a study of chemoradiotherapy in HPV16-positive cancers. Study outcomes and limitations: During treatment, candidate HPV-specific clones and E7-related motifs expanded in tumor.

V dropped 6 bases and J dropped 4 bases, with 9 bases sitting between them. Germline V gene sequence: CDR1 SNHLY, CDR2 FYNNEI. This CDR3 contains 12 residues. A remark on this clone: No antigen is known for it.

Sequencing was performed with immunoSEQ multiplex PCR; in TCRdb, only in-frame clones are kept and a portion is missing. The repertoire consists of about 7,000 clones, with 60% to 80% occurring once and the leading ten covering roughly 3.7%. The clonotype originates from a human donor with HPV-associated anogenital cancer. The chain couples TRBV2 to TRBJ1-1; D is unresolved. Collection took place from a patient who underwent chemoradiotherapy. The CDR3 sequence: CASRRTGTEAFF. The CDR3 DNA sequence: TGTGCCAGCAGACGCACTGGCACTGAAGCTTTCTTT.